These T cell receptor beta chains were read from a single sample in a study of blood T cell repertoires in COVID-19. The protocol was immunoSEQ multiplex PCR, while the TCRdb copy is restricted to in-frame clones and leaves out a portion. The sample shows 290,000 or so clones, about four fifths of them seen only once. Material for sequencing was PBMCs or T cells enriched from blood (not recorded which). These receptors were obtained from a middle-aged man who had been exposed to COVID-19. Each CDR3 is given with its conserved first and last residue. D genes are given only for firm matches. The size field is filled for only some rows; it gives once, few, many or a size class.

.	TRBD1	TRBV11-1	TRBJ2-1	CASSRGTGPNNEQFF	TGTGCCAGCAGCCGGGGGACAGGGCCTAACAATGAGCAGTTCTTC
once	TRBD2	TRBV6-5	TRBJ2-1	CASSYSPSGWDEQFF	TGTGCCAGCAGTTACTCTCCTAGCGGGTGGGATGAGCAGTTCTTC
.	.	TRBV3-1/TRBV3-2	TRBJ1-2	CASSQDPVYGYTF	TGTGCCAGCAGCCAAGACCCAGTATATGGCTACACCTTC
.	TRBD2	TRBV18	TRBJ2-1	CASSPASGGGLNEQFF	TGTGCCAGCTCACCCGCTAGCGGGGGTGGGTTGAATGAGCAGTTCTTC
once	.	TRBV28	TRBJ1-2	CASTGSVDGYTF	TGTGCCAGTACAGGGTCCGTAGATGGCTACACCTTC
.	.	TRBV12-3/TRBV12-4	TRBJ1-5	CASVQGPHGAQHF	TGTGCCAGCGTACAGGGCCCCCATGGGGCCCAGCATTTT
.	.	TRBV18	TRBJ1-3	CASSPLTGSGNTIYF	TGTGCCAGCTCACCTCTGACAGGCTCTGGAAACACCATATATTTT
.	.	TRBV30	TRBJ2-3	CAWSAVWGESTDTQYF	TGTGCCTGGAGCGCCGTCTGGGGGGAAAGCACAGATACGCAGTATTTT
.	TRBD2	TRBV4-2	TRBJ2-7	CASSQEGRRAGTYEQYF	TGTGCCAGCAGCCAAGAGGGAAGGAGAGCGGGAACCTACGAGCAGTACTTC
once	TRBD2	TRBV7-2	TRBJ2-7	CASSLVASGNPEQYF	TGTGCCAGCAGCTTAGTGGCTAGCGGGAATCCCGAGCAGTACTTC
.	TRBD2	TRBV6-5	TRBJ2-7	CASSYSPGGATYEQYF	TGTGCCAGCAGTTACAGCCCCGGGGGGGCCACCTACGAGCAGTACTTC
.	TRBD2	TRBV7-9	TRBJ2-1	CASSSALAVPNEQFF	TGTGCCAGCAGCTCCGCCCTAGCGGTCCCCAATGAGCAGTTCTTC
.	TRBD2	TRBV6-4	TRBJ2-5	CASSEGLAGTQETQYF	TGTGCCAGCAGTGAGGGCTTAGCGGGGACCCAAGAGACCCAGTACTTC
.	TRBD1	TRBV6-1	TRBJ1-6	CASREGTEHNSPLHF	TGTGCCAGCAGGGAAGGGACAGAACATAATTCACCCCTCCACTTT
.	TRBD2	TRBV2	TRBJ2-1	CASTGGGLNEQFF	TGTGCCAGCACGGGCGGGGGACTCAATGAGCAGTTCTTC
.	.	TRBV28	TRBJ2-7	CASSLGGTAEQYF	TGTGCCAGCAGTTTGGGGGGAACCGCGGAGCAGTACTTC
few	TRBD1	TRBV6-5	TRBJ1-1	CASRGQPNTEAFF	TGTGCCAGCAGGGGACAGCCGAACACTGAAGCTTTCTTT
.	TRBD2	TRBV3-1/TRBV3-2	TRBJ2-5	CASSQRGLVETQYF	TGTGCCAGCAGCCAGAGGGGACTAGTGGAGACCCAGTACTTC
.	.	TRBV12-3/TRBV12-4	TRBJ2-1	CASSGSSYNEQFF	TGTGCCAGCAGTGGGAGCTCCTACAATGAGCAGTTCTTC
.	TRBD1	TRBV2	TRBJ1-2	CASSQNRGNYGYTF	TGTGCCAGCAGTCAAAACAGGGGAAACTATGGCTACACCTTC
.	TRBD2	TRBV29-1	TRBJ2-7	CSVPGLAGARGEQYF	TGCAGCGTCCCGGGACTAGCGGGAGCCCGAGGCGAGCAGTACTTC
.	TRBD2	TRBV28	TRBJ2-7	CASRAGTSVHEQYF	TGTGCCAGCAGGGCCGGGACTAGCGTCCACGAGCAGTACTTC
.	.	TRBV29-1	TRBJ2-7	CSVELQNNGEQYF	TGCAGCGTTGAGCTCCAGAATAATGGCGAGCAGTACTTC
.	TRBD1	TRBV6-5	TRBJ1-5	CASSSYRGVSNQPQHF	TGTGCCAGCAGTTCATACAGGGGGGTGAGCAATCAGCCCCAGCATTTT
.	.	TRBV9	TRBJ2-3	CASSPEGFDTDTQYF	TGTGCCAGCAGCCCAGAGGGATTTGACACAGATACGCAGTATTTT
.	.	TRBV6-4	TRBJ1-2	CASSDTDRNPYGYTF	TGTGCCAGCAGTGACACGGACAGAAACCCCTATGGCTACACCTTC
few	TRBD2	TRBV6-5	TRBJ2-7	CATWREGRYEQYF	TGTGCCACCTGGCGGGAGGGCCGATACGAGCAGTACTTC
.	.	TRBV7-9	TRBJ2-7	CGQRLILSLGQYF	TGTGGCCAGCGGCTGATTCTGTCTCTCGGGCAGTACTTC
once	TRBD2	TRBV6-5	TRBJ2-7	CASNSGISYEQYF	TGTGCCAGCAACAGCGGGATATCCTACGAGCAGTACTTC
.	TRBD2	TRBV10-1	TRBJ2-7	CASSESAGGAEQYF	TGCGCCAGCAGTGAGTCCGCGGGAGGCGCAGAGCAGTACTTC
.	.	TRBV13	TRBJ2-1	CASSLGPDEQFF	TGTGCCAGCAGCTTAGGCCCCGATGAGCAGTTCTTC
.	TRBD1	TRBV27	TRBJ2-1	CASSSRAGTGTYNEQFF	TGTGCCAGCAGTTCACGAGCCGGGACAGGGACCTACAATGAGCAGTTCTTC
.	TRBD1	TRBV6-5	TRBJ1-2	CASSYGTGPSNYGYTF	TGTGCCAGCAGTTACGGGACAGGGCCATCAAACTATGGCTACACCTTC
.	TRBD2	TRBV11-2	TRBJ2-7	CASSLVTSGPTYEQYF	TGTGCCAGCAGCTTAGTGACTAGCGGGCCCACCTACGAGCAGTACTTC
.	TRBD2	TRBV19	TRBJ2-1	CAPGGSGLNEQFF	TGTGCCCCGGGTGGTAGCGGGCTCAATGAGCAGTTCTTC
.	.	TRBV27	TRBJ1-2	CASSPGQSYGYTF	TGTGCCAGCAGTCCCGGACAAAGCTATGGCTACACCTTC
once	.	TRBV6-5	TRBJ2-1	CASSPALNEQFF	TGTGCCAGCAGTCCCGCGTTAAATGAGCAGTTCTTC
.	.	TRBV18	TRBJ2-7	CASSPPGLGYEQYF	TGTGCCAGCTCACCCCCCGGACTGGGCTACGAGCAGTACTTC
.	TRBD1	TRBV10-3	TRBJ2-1	CAISSTDRDRKFF	TGTGCCATCAGCTCAACCGACCGGGACAGAAAGTTCTTC
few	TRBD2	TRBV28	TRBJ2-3	CASSLWHHGRADLSQYF	TGTGCCAGCAGTTTATGGCATCACGGGAGGGCCGACTTATCGCAGTATTTT
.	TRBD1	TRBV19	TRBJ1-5	CASSTSGQRYNQPQHF	TGTGCCAGTAGTACATCGGGACAGCGATACAATCAGCCCCAGCATTTT
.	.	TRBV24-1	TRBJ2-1	CATSDSRRGLSNEQFF	TGTGCCACCAGTGATTCCAGGAGGGGGCTTAGCAATGAGCAGTTCTTC
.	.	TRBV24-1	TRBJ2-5	CATSVGQGVETQYF	TGTGCCACCAGTGTAGGGCAGGGTGTAGAGACCCAGTACTTC
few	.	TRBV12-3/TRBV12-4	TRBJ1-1	CASSPGPTEAFF	TGTGCCAGCAGCCCAGGGCCCACCGAAGCTTTCTTT
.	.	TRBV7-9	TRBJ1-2	CASSLPGGNYGYTF	TGTGCCAGCAGCTTACCGGGGGGCAACTATGGCTACACCTTC
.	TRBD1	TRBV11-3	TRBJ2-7	CAHTGTGGLEQYF	TGTGCCCACACCGGGACAGGGGGCCTCGAGCAGTACTTC
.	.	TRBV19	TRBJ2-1	CASSQYNEQFF	TGTGCCAGTAGTCAGTACAATGAGCAGTTCTTC
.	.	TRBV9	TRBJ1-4	CASSVAGKMEKLFF	TGTGCCAGCAGCGTAGCAGGGAAAATGGAAAAACTGTTTTTT
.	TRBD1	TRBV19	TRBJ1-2	CASRNTGEGYGYTF	TGTGCCAGTAGGAATACAGGGGAAGGCTATGGCTACACCTTC